Each of the 4 T cell receptor beta chains below was sequenced from the same sample in a study of T-cell reconstitution after alpha-beta-depleted transplantation in children (dated by TCRdb to about 2016). The protocol used for the library was PCR. The listed sequencing device is Illumina HiSeq 2500. To normalize quantification of the TCRbeta repertoire, the TCR libraries were built with molecular barcoding that relied on unique molecular identifiers. TCRdb redid the processing of the public reads, applying fastp at Q25 and MiXCR, and retained in-frame beta chains. Duplicate CDR3 protein sequences are folded into a single record with the most common DNA and genes. Counted in this sample were some 240,000 distinct CDR3 sequences; 12% of them appeared once. About 2.6% of the sample goes to the ten largest clones. Source: PBMCs from the stem cell graft donor, taken from the stem cell graft. Source of these receptors: a human donor who donated a stem cell graft to a child with acute lymphoblastic leukemia.

This clonotype was seen ten or more times. The chain has TRBV5-6 and TRBJ1-3, with D hard to call. There are 15 residues in the CDR3. The ends were cut back, 5 bases at V and 0 bases at J, with 12 bases in the middle. Germline CDR1 reads SGHDT; CDR2 reads YYEEEE. In nucleotides, the CDR3 is TGTGCCAGCAGTTATGACTTCTACTCTGGAAACACCATATATTTT. Translation: CASSYDFYSGNTIYF.

This clonotype was recorded at least ten times. This chain uses TRBV7-2 with TRBJ2-7; TRBD2 aligns across 10 bases. This CDR3 contains 15 residues. Trimming cost V 4 bases and J 4 bases; bases outside gene matches: 7. Germline lookup yields CDR1 SGHTA and CDR2 FQGNSA. The CDR3 nucleotides read TGTGCCAGCAGCTCCCGTCCGGGACTAGCGTACGAGCAGTACTTC. It translates to CASSSRPGLAYEQYF. The entire variable domain, with the rest obtained from reference TRBV7-2 and TRBJ2-7, is as follows: GAGVSQSPSNKVTEKGKDVELRCDPISGHTALYWYRQSLGQGLEFLIYFQGNSAPDKSGLPSDRFSAERTGGSVSTLTIQRTQQEDSAVYLCASSSRPGLAYEQYFGPGTRLTVT.

J is TRBJ2-7 and V is TRBV29-1; D remains ambiguous. Deletions cut 1 base from V and 3 bases from J, with 7 bases between. CDR3 length: 12 residues. Germline V lookup: CDR1 SQVTM, CDR2 ANQGSEA. The CDR3 DNA is TGCAGCGTTGAAGCCTCGGGCTACGAGCAGTACTTC. Translating it yields CSVEASGYEQYF.

Many counts were recorded for this clonotype. V gene TRBV12-3 or TRBV12-4 combines with J gene TRBJ2-7; 8 nucleotides line up with TRBD1. Trimming took 6 bases from V and 5 from J; bases not matched to a gene: 12. The CDR3 is 15 residues long. The CDR3 nucleotides read TGTGCCAGCAGCCCCCCGGGACAGGTACCTCACGAGCAGTACTTC. Translating gives CASSPPGQVPHEQYF.